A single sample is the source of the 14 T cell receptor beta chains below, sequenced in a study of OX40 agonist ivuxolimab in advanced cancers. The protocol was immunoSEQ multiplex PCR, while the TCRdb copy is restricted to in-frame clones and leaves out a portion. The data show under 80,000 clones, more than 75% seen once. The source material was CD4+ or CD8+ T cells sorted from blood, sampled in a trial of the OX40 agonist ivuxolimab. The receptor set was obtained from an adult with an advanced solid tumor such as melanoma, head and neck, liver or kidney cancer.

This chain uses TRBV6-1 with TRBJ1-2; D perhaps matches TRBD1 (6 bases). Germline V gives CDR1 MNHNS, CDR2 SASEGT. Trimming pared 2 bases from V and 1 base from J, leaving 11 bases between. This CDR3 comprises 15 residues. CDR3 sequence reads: CASSEIDRHNYGYTF. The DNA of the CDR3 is TGTGCCAGCAGTGAAATCGACAGGCATAACTATGGCTACACCTTC.

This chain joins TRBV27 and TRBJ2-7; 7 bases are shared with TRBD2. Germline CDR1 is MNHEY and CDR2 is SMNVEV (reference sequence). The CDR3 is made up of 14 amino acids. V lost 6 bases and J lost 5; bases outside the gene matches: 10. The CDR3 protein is CASRSAAGRHEQYF. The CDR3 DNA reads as TGTGCCAGCAGATCTGCAGCGGGGCGCCACGAGCAGTACTTC.

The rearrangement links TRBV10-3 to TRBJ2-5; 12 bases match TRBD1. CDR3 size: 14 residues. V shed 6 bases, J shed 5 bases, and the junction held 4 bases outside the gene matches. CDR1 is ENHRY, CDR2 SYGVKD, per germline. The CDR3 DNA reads TGTGCCATCAGGGGGGACAGGGGGCACGAGACCCAGTACTTC. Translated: CAIRGDRGHETQYF.

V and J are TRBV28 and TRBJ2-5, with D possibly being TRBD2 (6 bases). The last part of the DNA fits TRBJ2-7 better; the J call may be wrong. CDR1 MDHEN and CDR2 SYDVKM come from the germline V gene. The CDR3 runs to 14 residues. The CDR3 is CASRSRLVLYEQYF. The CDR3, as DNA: TGTGCCAGCAGGTCAAGACTAGTCCTCTACGAGCAGTACTTC.

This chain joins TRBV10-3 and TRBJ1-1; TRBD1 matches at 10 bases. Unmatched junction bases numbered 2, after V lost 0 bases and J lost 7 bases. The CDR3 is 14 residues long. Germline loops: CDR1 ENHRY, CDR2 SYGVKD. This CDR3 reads CAISESTGGNEAFF. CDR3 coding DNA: TGTGCCATCAGTGAGTCGACAGGGGGCAATGAAGCTTTCTTT.

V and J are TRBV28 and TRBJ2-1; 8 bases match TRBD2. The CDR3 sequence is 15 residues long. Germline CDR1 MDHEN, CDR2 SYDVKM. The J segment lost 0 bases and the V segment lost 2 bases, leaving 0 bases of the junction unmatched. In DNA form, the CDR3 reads TGTGCCAGCAGTTTAGCGGGAGGCTCCTACAATGAGCAGTTCTTC. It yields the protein CASSLAGGSYNEQFF.

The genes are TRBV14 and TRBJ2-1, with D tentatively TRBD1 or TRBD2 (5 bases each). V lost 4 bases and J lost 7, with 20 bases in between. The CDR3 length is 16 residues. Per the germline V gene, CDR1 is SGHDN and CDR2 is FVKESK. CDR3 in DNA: TGTGCCAGCAGCCTTTTGGGCCAGGGAGACGTGAATGAGCAGTTCTTC. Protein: CASSLLGQGDVNEQFF.

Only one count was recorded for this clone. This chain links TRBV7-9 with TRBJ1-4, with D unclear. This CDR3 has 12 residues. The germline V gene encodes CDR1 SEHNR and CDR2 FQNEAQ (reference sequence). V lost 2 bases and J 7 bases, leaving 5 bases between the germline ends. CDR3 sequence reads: CASSLTGEKLFF. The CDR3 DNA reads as TGTGCCAGCAGCTTAACGGGTGAAAAACTGTTTTTT.

CDR3 nucleotide sequence: TGTGCCAGCAGTCAAAAACAGGGGGTGAACACTGAAGCTTTCTTT. This translates into CASSQKQGVNTEAFF. This rearrangement joins TRBV4-2 to TRBJ1-1, with 8 bases identical to TRBD1. This CDR3 is built from 15 residues. V gave up 6 bases and J gave up 0 bases; unmatched junction bases: 6. The germline CDR1 and CDR2 sequences are LGHNA and YNFKEQ.

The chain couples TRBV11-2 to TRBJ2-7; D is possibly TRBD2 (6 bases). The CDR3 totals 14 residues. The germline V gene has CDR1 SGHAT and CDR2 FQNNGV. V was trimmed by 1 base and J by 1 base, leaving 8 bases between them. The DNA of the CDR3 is TGTGCCAGCAGCTTAGCGGGGACTTCCTACGAGCAGTACTTC. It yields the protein CASSLAGTSYEQYF.

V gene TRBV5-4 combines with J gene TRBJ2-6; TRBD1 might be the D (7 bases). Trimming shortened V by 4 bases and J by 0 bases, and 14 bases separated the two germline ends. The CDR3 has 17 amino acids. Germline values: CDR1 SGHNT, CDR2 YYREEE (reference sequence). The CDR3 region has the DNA TGTGCCAGCAGCGGAGGGGGCCTTTACTCTGGGGCCAACGTCCTGACTTTC. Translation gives CASSGGGLYSGANVLTF. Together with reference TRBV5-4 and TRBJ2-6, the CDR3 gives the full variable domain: ETGVTQSPTHLIKTRGQQVTLRCSSQSGHNTVSWYQQALGQGPQFIFQYYREEENGRGNFPPRFSGLQFPNYSSELNVNALELDDSALYLCASSGGGLYSGANVLTFGAGSRLTVL.

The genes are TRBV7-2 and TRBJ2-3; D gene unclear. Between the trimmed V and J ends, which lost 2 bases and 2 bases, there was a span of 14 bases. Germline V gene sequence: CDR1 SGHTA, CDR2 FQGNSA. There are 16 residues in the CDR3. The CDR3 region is CASSLLIRDLTDTQYF. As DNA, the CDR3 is TGTGCCAGCAGCTTACTCATTAGGGATCTCACAGATACGCAGTATTTT.

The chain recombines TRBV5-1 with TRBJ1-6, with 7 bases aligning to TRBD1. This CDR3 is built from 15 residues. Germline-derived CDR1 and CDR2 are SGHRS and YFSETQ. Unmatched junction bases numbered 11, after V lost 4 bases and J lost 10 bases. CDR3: CASSPDRSLGSPLHF. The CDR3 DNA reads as TGCGCCAGCAGCCCGGACAGGTCTCTGGGATCACCCCTCCACTTT.

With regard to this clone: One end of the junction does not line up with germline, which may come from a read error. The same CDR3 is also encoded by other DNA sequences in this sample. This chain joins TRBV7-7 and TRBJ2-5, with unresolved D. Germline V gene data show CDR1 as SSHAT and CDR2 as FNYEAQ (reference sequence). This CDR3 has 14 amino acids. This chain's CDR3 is CASSLLGSQETQYF. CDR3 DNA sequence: TGTGCTAGCAGCTTATTAGGCAGTCAGGAGACCCAGTACTTC.